This TCR beta chain was observed in a study of cytomegalovirus exposure and HLA in healthy donors. Study-level findings and limits: Accounts indicate the classifier identified cytomegalovirus status with strong specificity and sensitivity.

Repertoires were generated with immunoSEQ multiplex PCR, while TCRdb's copy carries only in-frame clones and drops some. Here the sample spans around 250,000 clones, roughly 91% being singletons. This CDR3 spans 14 amino acids. CDR1 is MGHRA and CDR2 is YSYEKL in the germline V gene. Trimming left V 2 bases short and J 2 bases short, with 10 bases between. A word on this clone: Its cognate antigen is unknown.

The origin of this receptor is a woman aged 25 to 39 in good health and CMV-seronegative. The specimen was PBMCs. The chain couples TRBV4-1 to TRBJ2-7, with a possible D match to TRBD2 (6 bases). The CDR3 DNA follows: TGCGCCAGCAGCCAACAGGAGGGCCCCTACGAGCAGTACTTC. It yields the protein CASSQQEGPYEQYF.